The table lists the clone carrying this TCR beta chain with many counts. The sample originates from a study of T-cell reconstitution after alpha-beta-depleted transplantation in children. Trimming shortened V by 0 bases and J by 6 bases, and 9 bases separated the two germline ends. This CDR3 has 13 residues. In germline, CDR1 is SGHRS, CDR2 YFSETQ. Unique molecular identifiers were used in preparing the TCRbeta library. TCRdb re-called the PCR reads through MiXCR, storing one row per CDR3 protein. The data hold 150,000 to 250,000 distinct CDR3 sequences, with more than 12% observed a single time. The origin of this receptor is a human donor who donated a stem cell graft to a child with acute lymphoblastic leukemia. The input for sequencing was PBMCs from the stem cell graft donor, taken from the stem cell graft. The V gene is TRBV5-1, the J gene TRBJ1-1, with D hard to call. The CDR3 region has the DNA TGCGCCAGCAGCTTGGAGGAGGGCTCTGAAGCTTTCTTT. Translated: CASSLEEGSEAFF.